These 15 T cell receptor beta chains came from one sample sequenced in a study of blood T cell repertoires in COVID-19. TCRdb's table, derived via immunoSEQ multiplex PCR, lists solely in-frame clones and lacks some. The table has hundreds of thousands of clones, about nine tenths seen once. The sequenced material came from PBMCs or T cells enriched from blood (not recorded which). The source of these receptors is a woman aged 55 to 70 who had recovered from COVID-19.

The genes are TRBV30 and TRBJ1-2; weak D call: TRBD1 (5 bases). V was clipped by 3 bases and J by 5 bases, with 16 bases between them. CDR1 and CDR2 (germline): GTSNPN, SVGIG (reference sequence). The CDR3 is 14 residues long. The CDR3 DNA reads TGTGCCTGGAGCCATTCCACAGGCACATATGGCTACACCTTC. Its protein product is CAWSHSTGTYGYTF.

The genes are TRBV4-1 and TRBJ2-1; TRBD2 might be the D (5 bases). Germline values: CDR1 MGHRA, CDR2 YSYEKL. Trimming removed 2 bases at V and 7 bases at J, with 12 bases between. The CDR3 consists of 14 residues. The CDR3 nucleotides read TGCGCCAGCAGCCAACGCATAACGGGGAATGAGCAGTTCTTC. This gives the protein CASSQRITGNEQFF.

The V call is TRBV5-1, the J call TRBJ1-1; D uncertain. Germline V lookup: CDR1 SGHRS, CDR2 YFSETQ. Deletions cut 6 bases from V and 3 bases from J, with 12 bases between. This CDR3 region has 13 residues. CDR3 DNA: TGCGCCAGCAAACGCGGGTTGGACACTGAAGCTTTCTTT. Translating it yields CASKRGLDTEAFF.

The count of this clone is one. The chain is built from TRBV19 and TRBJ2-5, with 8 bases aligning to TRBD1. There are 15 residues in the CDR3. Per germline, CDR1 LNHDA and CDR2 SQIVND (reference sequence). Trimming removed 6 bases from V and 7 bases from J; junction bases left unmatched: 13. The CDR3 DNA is TGTGCCAGTAGGAATTCCGGGACAGGTCGGTTGACCCAGTACTTC. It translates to CASRNSGTGRLTQYF.

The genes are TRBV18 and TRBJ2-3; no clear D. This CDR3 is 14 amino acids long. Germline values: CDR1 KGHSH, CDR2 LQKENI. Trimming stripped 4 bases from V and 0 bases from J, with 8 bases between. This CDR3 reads CASSLSVSTDTQYF. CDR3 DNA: TGTGCCAGCTCACTTTCCGTTAGCACAGATACGCAGTATTTT.

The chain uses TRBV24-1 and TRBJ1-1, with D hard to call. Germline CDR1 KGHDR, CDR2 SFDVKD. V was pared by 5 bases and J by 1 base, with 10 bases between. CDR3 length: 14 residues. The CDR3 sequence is CATSAAGKNTEAFF. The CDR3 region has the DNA TGTGCCACCAGTGCTGCAGGAAAGAACACTGAAGCTTTCTTT.

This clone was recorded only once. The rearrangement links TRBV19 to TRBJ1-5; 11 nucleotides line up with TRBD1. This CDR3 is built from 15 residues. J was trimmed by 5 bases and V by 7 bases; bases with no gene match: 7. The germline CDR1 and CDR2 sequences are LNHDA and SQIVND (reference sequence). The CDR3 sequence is CASTMGQGVDQPQHF. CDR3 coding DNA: TGTGCCAGTACCATGGGACAGGGGGTGGATCAGCCCCAGCATTTT.

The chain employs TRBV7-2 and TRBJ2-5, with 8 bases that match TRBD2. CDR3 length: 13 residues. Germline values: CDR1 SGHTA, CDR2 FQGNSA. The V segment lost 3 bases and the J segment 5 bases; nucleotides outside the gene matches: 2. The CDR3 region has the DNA TGTGCCAGCAGCTTTAGCGGGGCCGAGACCCAGTACTTC. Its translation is CASSFSGAETQYF.

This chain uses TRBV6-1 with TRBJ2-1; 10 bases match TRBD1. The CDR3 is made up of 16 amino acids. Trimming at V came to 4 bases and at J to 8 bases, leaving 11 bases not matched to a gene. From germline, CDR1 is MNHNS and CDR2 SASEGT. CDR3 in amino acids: CASSAPRDRGIDEQFF. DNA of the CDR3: TGTGCCAGCAGTGCCCCCCGGGACAGGGGTATCGATGAGCAGTTCTTC.

The CDR3 DNA reads as TGTGCCAGCAGCCAAGGTAGAGGGGGACCTTATGGCTACACCTTC. This gives the protein CASSQGRGGPYGYTF. The chain combines TRBV4-2 with TRBJ1-2, with D perhaps matching TRBD1 (6 bases). Germline CDR1 reads LGHNA; CDR2 reads YNFKEQ. Trimming removed 1 base from V and 5 bases from J, with 14 bases in between. CDR3 size: 15 residues.

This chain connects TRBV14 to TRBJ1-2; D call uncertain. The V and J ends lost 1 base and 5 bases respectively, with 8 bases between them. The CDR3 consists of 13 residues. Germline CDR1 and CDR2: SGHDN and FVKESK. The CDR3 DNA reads TGTGCCAGCAGCCAAGTTGAGACATATGGCTACACCTTC. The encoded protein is CASSQVETYGYTF.

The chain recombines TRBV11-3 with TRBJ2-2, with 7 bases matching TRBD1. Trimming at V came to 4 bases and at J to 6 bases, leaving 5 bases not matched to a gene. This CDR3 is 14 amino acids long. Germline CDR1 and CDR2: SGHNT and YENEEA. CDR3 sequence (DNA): TGTGCCAGCAGCTCCCGCACAGGGGCCGGGGAGCTGTTTTTT. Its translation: CASSSRTGAGELFF.

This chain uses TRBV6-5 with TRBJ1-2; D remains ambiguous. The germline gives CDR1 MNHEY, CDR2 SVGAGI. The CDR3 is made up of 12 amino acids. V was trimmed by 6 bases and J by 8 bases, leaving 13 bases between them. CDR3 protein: CASSPGERGYTF. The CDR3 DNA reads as TGTGCCAGCAGCCCCGGGGAGAGGGGCTACACCTTC.

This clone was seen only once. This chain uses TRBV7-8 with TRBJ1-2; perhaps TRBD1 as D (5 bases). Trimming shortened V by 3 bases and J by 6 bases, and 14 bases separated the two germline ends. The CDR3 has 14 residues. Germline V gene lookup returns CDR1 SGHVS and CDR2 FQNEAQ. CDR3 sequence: CASSFSERQNGYTF. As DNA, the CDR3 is TGTGCCAGCAGCTTTTCCGAGCGACAGAATGGCTACACCTTC.

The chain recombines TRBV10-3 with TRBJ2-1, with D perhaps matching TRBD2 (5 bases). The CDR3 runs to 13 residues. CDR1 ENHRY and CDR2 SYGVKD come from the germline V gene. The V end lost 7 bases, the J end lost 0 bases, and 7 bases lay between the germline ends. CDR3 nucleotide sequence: TGTGCCATCACCGGGGACTCCTACAATGAGCAGTTCTTC. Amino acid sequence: CAITGDSYNEQFF.